In this sample, the clone carrying this T cell receptor beta chain turned up once. Per the germline V gene, CDR1 is LNHDA and CDR2 is SQIVND (reference sequence). This CDR3 comprises 18 residues. V lost 7 bases and J lost 1; bases outside the gene matches: 14. Original analysis: By means of reference gene primer amplification, nucleated cell counts were estimated. TCRdb's table, derived via immunoSEQ multiplex PCR, lists solely in-frame clones and lacks some. V, J and clone size are those of that table, while D and trimming were read from the DNA. The sample shows about 92,000 clones, 80% to 85% of them seen only once. These data are taken from a study of blood T cell repertoires in COVID-19. In the study overall: Sources were T cells, B-cell-depleted T cells, or PBMCs; the material itself was cDNA or gDNA.

This sequence was found in an elderly woman with active or convalescent COVID-19. This chain links TRBV19 with TRBJ1-3, with TRBD1 matching 9 bases. Material: peripheral blood. The CDR3 sequence is CASIPIRTGDFSGNTIYF. CDR3 sequence (DNA): TGTGCCAGTATCCCTATCCGGACAGGGGACTTTTCTGGAAACACCATATATTTT.